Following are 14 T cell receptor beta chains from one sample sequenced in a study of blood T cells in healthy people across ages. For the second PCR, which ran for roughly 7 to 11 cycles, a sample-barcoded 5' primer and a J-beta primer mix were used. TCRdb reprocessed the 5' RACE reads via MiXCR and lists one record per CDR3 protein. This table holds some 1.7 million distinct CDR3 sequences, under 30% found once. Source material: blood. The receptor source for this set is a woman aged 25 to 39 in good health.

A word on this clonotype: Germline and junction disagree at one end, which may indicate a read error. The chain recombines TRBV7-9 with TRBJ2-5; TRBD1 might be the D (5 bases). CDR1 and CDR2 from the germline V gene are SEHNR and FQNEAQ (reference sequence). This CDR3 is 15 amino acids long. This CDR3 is CAGSLGARMGETQYF. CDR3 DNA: TGTGCCGGCAGCTTAGGGGCTCGGATGGGAGAGACCCAGTACTTC. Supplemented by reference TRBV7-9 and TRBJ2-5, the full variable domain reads DTGVSQNPRHKITKRGQNVTFRCDPISEHNRLYWYRQTLGQGPEFLTYFQNEAQLEKSRLLSDRFSAERPKGSFSTLEIQRTEQGDSAMYLCAGSLGARMGETQYFGPGTRLLVL.

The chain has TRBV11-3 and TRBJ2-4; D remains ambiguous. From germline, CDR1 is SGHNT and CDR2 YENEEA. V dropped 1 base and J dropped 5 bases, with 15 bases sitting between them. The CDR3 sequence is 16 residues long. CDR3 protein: CASSLGEGTAENIQYF. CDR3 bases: TGTGCCAGCAGCTTAGGGGAAGGTACAGCTGAAAACATTCAGTACTTC.

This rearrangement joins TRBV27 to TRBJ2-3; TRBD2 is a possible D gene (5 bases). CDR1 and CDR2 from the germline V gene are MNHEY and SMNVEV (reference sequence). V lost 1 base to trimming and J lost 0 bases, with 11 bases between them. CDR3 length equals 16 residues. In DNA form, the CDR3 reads TGTGCCAGCAGTTTATTAGCGCCTTCCAGCACAGATACGCAGTATTTT. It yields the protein CASSLLAPSSTDTQYF.

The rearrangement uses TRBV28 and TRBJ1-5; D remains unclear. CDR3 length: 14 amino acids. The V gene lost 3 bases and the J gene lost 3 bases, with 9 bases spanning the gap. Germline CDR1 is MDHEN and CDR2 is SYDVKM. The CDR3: CASSFRQDNQPQHF. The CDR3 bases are TGTGCCAGCAGTTTCAGGCAAGACAATCAGCCCCAGCATTTT. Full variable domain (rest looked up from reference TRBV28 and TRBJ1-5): DVKVTQSSRYLVKRTGEKVFLECVQDMDHENMFWYRQDPGLGLRLIYFSYDVKMKEKGDIPEGYSVSREKKERFSLILESASTNQTSMYLCASSFRQDNQPQHFGDGTRLSIL.

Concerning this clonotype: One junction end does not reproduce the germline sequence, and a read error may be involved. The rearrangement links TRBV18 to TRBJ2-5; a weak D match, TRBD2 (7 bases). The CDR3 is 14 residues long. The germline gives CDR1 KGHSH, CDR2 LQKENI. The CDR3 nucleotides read TGTACCAGCTCACCACAGGGACTACAAGAGACCCAGTACTTC. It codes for CTSSPQGLQETQYF.

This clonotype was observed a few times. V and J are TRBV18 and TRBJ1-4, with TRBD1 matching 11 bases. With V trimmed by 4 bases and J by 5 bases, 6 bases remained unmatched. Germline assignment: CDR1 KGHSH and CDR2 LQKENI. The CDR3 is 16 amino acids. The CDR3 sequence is CASSRGTGGQNEKLFF. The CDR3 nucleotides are TGTGCCAGCTCACGAGGGACAGGGGGGCAGAATGAAAAACTGTTTTTT.

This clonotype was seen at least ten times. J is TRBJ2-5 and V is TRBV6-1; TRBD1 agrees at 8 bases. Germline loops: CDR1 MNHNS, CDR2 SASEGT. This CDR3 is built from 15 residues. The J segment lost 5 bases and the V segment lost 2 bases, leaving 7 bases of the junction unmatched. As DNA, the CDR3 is TGTGCCAGCAGTGAACGGGACAGGTGGGAGGAGACCCAGTACTTC. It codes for CASSERDRWEETQYF.

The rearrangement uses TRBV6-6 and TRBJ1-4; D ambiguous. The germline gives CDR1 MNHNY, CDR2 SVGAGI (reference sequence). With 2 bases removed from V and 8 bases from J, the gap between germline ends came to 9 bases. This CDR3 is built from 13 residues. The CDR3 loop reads CASSYNLEEKLFF. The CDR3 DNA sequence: TGTGCCAGCAGTTACAACCTTGAAGAAAAACTGTTTTTT.

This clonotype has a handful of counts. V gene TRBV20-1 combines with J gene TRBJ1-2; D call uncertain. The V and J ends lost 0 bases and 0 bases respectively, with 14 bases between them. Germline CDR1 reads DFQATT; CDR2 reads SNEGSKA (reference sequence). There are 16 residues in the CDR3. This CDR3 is CSAREVGTPANYGYTF. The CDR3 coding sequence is TGCAGTGCTAGAGAAGTCGGCACACCCGCTAACTATGGCTACACCTTC.

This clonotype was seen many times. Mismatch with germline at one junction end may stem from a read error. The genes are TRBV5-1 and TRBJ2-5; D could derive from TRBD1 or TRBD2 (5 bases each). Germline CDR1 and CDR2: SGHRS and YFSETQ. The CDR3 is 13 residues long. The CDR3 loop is CASSQGVQETQYF. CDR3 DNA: TGTGCCAGCAGCCAGGGAGTCCAAGAGACCCAGTACTTC.

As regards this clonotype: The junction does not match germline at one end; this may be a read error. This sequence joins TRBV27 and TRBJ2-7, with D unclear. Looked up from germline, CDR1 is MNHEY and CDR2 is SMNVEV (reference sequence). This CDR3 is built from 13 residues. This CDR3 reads CVSKEIPSYEQYF. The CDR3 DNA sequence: TGTGTCAGCAAAGAAATACCCTCCTACGAGCAGTACTTC.

CDR3 residues: CATWDVLYTF. The CDR3 nucleotides are TGTGCCACATGGGATGTTCTCTACACCTTC. The chain combines TRBV6-2 or TRBV6-3 with TRBJ1-2, with no clear D. The CDR3 spans 10 residues. V was cut by 10 bases and J by 10 bases, with 13 bases left in between. The V gene's germline CDR1 is MNHEY and CDR2 SVGEGT.

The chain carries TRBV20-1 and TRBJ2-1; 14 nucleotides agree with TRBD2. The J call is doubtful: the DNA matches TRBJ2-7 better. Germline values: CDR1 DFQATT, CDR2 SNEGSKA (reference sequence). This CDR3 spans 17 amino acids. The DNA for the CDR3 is TGCAGTGCTAGAGGACTAGCGGGAGGGCGCGCCTACAATGAGCAGTACTTC. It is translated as CSARGLAGGRAYNEQYF.

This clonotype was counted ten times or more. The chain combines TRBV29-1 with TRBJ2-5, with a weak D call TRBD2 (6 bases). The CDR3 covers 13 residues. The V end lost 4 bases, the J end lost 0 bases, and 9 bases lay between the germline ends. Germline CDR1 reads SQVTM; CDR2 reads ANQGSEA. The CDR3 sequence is CSVGGGNQETQYF. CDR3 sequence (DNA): TGCAGCGTTGGTGGGGGGAACCAAGAGACCCAGTACTTC.